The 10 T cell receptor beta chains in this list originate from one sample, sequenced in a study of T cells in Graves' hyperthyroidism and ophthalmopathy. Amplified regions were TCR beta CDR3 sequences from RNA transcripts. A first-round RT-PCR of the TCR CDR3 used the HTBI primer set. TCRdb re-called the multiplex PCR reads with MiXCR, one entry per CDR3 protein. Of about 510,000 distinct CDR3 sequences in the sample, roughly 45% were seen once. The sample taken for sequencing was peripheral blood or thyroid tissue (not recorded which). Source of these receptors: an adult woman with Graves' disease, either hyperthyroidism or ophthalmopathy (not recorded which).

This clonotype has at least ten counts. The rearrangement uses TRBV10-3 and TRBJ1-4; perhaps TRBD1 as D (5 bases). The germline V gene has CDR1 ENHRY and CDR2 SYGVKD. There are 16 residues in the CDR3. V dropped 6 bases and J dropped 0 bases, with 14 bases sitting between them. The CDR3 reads CAISDSKAATNEKLFF. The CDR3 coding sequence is TGTGCCATCAGCGACAGCAAAGCAGCAACTAATGAAAAACTGTTTTTT.

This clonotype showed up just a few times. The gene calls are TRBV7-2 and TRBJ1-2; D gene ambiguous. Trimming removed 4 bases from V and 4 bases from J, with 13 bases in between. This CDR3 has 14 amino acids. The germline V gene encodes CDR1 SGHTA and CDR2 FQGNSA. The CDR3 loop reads CASSSSRGGYGYTF. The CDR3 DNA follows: TGTGCCAGCAGCTCCAGCCGGGGTGGCTATGGCTACACCTTC.

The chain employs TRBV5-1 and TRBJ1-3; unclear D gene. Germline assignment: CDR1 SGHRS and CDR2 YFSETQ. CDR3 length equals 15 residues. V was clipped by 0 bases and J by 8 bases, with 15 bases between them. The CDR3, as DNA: TGCGCCAGCAGCTTGGACAAGAACTATGGCTACACCATATATTTT. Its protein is CASSLDKNYGYTIYF.

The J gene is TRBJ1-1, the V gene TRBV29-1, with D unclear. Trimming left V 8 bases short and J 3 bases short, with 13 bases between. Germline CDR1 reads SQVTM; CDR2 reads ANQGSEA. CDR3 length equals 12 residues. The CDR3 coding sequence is TGCAGCAGTGACGGGCCGTACACTGAAGCTTTCTTT. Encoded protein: CSSDGPYTEAFF.

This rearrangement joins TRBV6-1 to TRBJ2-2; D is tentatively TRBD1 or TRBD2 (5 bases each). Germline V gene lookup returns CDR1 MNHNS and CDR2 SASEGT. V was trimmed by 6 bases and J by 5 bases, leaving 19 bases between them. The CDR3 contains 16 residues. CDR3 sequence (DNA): TGTGCCAGCAGGAAGAGGGGAGATGTGTGGACCGGGGAGCTGTTTTTT. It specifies CASRKRGDVWTGELFF.

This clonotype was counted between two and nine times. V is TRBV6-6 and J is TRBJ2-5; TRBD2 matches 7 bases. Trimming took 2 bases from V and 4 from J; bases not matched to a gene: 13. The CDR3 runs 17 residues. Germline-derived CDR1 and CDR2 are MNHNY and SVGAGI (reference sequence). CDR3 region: CASSYRAGDILGETQYF. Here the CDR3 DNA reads TGTGCCAGCAGTTACCGGGCGGGAGACATTTTGGGAGAGACCCAGTACTTC.

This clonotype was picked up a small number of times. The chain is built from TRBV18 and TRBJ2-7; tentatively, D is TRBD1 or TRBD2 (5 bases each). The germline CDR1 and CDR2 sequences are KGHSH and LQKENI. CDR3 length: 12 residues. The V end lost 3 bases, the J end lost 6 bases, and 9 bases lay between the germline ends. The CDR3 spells CASSPPGTEQYF. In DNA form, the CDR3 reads TGTGCCAGCTCACCGCCGGGGACCGAGCAGTACTTC.

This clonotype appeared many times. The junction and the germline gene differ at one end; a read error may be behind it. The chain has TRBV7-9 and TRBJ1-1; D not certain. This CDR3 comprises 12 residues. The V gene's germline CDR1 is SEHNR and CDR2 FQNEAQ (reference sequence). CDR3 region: CASSRTNTEAFF. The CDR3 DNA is TGCGCCAGCAGCCGTACGAACACTGAAGCTTTCTTT.

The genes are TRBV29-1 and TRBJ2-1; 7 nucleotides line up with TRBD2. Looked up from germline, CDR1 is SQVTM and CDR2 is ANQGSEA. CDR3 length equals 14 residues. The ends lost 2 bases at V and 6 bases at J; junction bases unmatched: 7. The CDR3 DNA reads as TGCAGCGTTGAAAGGGGCCTAGCGGTCAATGAGCAGTTCTTC. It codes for CSVERGLAVNEQFF.

The CDR3 is CASGTSGGSPQETQYF. The DNA for the CDR3 is TGTGCCAGCGGGACTAGCGGGGGTTCTCCCCAAGAGACCCAGTACTTC. The J gene is TRBJ2-5, the V gene TRBV7-2, with 14 bases lining up with TRBD2. The CDR3 consists of 16 residues. The germline gives CDR1 SGHTA, CDR2 FQGNSA. The J segment lost 1 base and the V segment lost 8 bases, leaving 6 bases of the junction unmatched.